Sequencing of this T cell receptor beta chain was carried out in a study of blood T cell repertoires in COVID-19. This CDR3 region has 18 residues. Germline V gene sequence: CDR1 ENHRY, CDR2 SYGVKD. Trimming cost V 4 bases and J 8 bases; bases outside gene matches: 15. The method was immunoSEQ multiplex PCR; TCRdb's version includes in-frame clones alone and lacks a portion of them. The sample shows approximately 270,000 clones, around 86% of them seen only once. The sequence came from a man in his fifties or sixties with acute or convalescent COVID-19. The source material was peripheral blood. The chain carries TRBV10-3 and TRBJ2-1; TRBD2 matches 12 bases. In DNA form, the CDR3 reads TGTGCCATCAGTGTGAGGCTTTGGAAGACTAGCGGGGGAGATGAGCAGTTCTTC. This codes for CAISVRLWKTSGGDEQFF.